Presented here are 15 T cell receptor beta chains from one specimen sequenced in a study of Ad26.COV2.S vaccination and SARS-CoV-2 variants. The treatment denotes: around 19 received Ad26.COV2.S at low or high dose, single or two shots; several received placebo; per-sample allocation not given. Following the first vaccine or placebo injection, samples were taken on day 63. TCRdb keeps only in-frame clones here, not all; method: immunoSEQ multiplex PCR. This table holds 350,000 to 450,000 clones, 80% to 90% found once. Sequences were derived from peripheral blood, sampled in a trial of Ad26.COV2.S vaccine versus placebo. All receptors come from a person between 18 and 65 years old who received the Ad26.COV2.S COVID-19 vaccine or a placebo.

The rearrangement joins TRBV5-4 to TRBJ1-1; unclear D gene. Trimming pared 1 base from V and 4 bases from J, leaving 11 bases between. The CDR3 sequence is 14 residues long. Germline CDR1 reads SGHNT; CDR2 reads YYREEE (reference sequence). The CDR3 DNA sequence: TGTGCCAGCAGCTTGATGATGGGTCTCACTGAAGCTTTCTTT. Residues: CASSLMMGLTEAFF.

This clone was counted between two and nine times. CDR3 bases: TGTGCCAGCAGCTTGATCCCAGAAAAACTGTTTTTT. Amino acids: CASSLIPEKLFF. The V and J genes are TRBV5-5 and TRBJ1-4; D not resolved. The germline CDR1 and CDR2 sequences are SGHKS and YYEKEE (reference sequence). CDR3 length: 12 residues. With 1 base removed from V and 8 bases from J, the gap between germline ends came to 6 bases.

The gene calls are TRBV28 and TRBJ2-7; no clear D. V dropped 3 bases and J dropped 5 bases, with 5 bases sitting between them. The CDR3 has 11 residues. Germline CDR1 MDHEN, CDR2 SYDVKM. The CDR3 DNA follows: TGTGCCAGCAGTTTGTGGAACGAGCAGTACTTC. It specifies CASSLWNEQYF.

The V gene is TRBV11-2, the J gene TRBJ1-1, with 8 nucleotides matching TRBD1. The ends lost 5 bases at V and 1 base at J; junction bases unmatched: 3. This CDR3 comprises 14 residues. From germline, CDR1 is SGHAT and CDR2 FQNNGV. CDR3 region: CASSPGTGNTEAFF. CDR3 in DNA: TGTGCCAGCAGCCCTGGGACAGGGAACACTGAAGCTTTCTTT. Supplemented by reference TRBV11-2 and TRBJ1-1, the full variable domain reads EAGVAQSPRYKIIEKRQSVAFWCNPISGHATLYWYQQILGQGPKLLIQFQNNGVVDDSQLPKDRFSAERLKGVDSTLKIQPAKLEDSAVYLCASSPGTGNTEAFFGQGTRLTVV.

J is TRBJ2-2 and V is TRBV5-1; 9 bases map to TRBD2. Germline CDR1 is SGHRS and CDR2 is YFSETQ. V lost 6 bases, J lost 0 bases, and 3 bases stayed unmatched. CDR3 length: 15 residues. The DNA of the CDR3 is TGCGCCAGCACCGTAGCGGGAGCGAACACCGGGGAGCTGTTTTTT. Translating gives CASTVAGANTGELFF.

J is TRBJ2-1 and V is TRBV29-1, with 8 bases aligning to TRBD1. Germline assignment: CDR1 SQVTM and CDR2 ANQGSEA. This CDR3 spans 15 amino acids. The junction had 8 bases not matched to a gene; V was cut back by 2 bases and J by 5 bases. In nucleotides, the CDR3 is TGCAGCGTTGAACGGGACAGGCGGACTAACAATGAGCAGTTCTTC. It yields the protein CSVERDRRTNNEQFF.

Note on this clone: The same CDR3 can be traced to other DNA sequences in this sample. The chain joins TRBV3-1 (or the pseudogene TRBV3-2) to TRBJ1-5; D call uncertain. This CDR3 has 14 residues. From germline, CDR1 is LGHDT and CDR2 YNNKEL (reference sequence). Trimming took off 1 base at V and 4 bases at J, with 8 bases between the two ends. The CDR3 region is CASSQGGSNQPQHF. CDR3 nucleotides: TGTGCCAGCAGCCAAGGTGGCAGTAATCAGCCCCAGCATTTT.

The rearrangement uses TRBV11-2 and TRBJ2-5; 9 nucleotides match TRBD2. The CDR3 is made up of 17 amino acids. The V and J ends lost 5 bases and 2 bases, in that order; junction bases with no gene match: 12. Per the germline V gene, CDR1 is SGHAT and CDR2 is FQNNGV. Here the CDR3 reads CASSHANSGGRQETQYF. DNA of the CDR3: TGTGCCAGCAGCCATGCTAATAGCGGGGGTCGTCAAGAGACCCAGTACTTC.

V is TRBV3-1 (or the pseudogene TRBV3-2) and J is TRBJ2-2; D gene ambiguous. Germline values: CDR1 LGHDT, CDR2 YNNKEL (reference sequence). The CDR3 is made up of 12 amino acids. The ends were cut back, 2 bases at V and 5 bases at J, with 3 bases in the middle. The CDR3 sequence is CASSQSTGELFF. The CDR3 DNA reads as TGTGCCAGCAGCCAATCGACCGGGGAGCTGTTTTTT.

This clone was detected only once. The chain carries TRBV4-3 and TRBJ1-1, with D possibly matching TRBD1 (5 bases). The CDR3 covers 15 residues. The germline gives CDR1 LGHNA, CDR2 YSLEER. V gave up 0 bases and J gave up 1 base, with 9 bases separating them. CDR3 nucleotides: TGCGCCAGCAGCCAAGATTTCCAGGGGAACACTGAAGCTTTCTTT. Translated, it gives CASSQDFQGNTEAFF.

The rearrangement joins TRBV7-9 to TRBJ2-2; weak D call: TRBD1 (5 bases). V shed 4 bases and J shed 6 bases, with 9 bases lying between them. This CDR3 region has 13 residues. Germline CDR1 SEHNR, CDR2 FQNEAQ (reference sequence). CDR3 loop: CASSSRVPGELFF. The CDR3 bases are TGTGCCAGCAGCTCCAGGGTTCCCGGGGAGCTGTTTTTT.

The chain recombines TRBV15 with TRBJ2-1, with TRBD1 matching 7 bases. Germline CDR1 and CDR2: LNHNV and YYDKDF (reference sequence). J was trimmed by 8 bases and V by 2 bases; bases with no gene match: 12. The CDR3 sequence is 16 residues long. The CDR3, as DNA: TGTGCCACCAGCAGACCCACAGGGGTCTTGGCGGATGAGCAGTTCTTC. The encoded protein is CATSRPTGVLADEQFF.

This chain joins TRBV27 and TRBJ2-1; no definite D call. The germline V gene encodes CDR1 MNHEY and CDR2 SMNVEV (reference sequence). This CDR3 region has 13 residues. Trimming cost V 1 base and J 8 bases, with 9 bases left between them. The CDR3, as DNA: TGTGCCAGCAGTTTATTTTGGGCCTATGAGCAGTTCTTC. Translating gives CASSLFWAYEQFF.

A single count supports this clone. This chain uses TRBV12-3 or TRBV12-4 with TRBJ2-1; D unresolved. This CDR3 contains 11 residues. V lost 5 bases and J 7 bases, leaving 6 bases between the germline ends. The CDR3 DNA reads TGTGCCAGCAGTGCCGAAAATGAGCAGTTCTTC. It yields the protein CASSAENEQFF.

V and J are TRBV5-1 and TRBJ2-5; TRBD1 matches 10 bases. From germline, CDR1 is SGHRS and CDR2 YFSETQ. CDR3 length equals 16 residues. J lost 3 bases, V lost 1 base, and 6 bases had no gene match. CDR3 loop: CASSLTTGGGEETQYF. In DNA, the CDR3 is TGCGCCAGCAGCTTGACGACAGGGGGCGGAGAAGAGACCCAGTACTTC.